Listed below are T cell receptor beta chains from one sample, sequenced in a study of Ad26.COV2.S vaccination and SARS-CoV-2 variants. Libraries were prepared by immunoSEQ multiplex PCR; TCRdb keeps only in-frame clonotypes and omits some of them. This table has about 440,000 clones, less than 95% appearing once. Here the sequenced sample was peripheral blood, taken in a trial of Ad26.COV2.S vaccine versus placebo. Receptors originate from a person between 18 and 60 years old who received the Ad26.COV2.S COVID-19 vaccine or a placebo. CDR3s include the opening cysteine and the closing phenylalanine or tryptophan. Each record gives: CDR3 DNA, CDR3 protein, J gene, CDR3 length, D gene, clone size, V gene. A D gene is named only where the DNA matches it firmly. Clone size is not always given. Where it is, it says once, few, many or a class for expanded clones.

CDR3nt: TGTGCCATTCTAGCGACAGACGGTGAGCAGTTCTTC
CDR3aa: CAILATDGEQFF
j_gene: TRBJ2-1
len: 12
d_gene: -
abundance: -
v_gene: TRBV10-3

CDR3nt: TGTGCCAGCAGCTCCGGGACAGGGGGCGGAAACACCATATATTTT
CDR3aa: CASSSGTGGGNTIYF
j_gene: TRBJ1-3
len: 15
d_gene: TRBD1
abundance: -
v_gene: TRBV6-5

CDR3nt: TGTGCCAGTATAGCGGGTACCTACAATGAGCAGTTCTTC
CDR3aa: CASIAGTYNEQFF
j_gene: TRBJ2-1
len: 13
d_gene: TRBD2
abundance: once
v_gene: TRBV28

CDR3nt: TGTGCCAGCAGATGGCCAGGGGGGAAATCCGGGGAGCTGTTTTTT
CDR3aa: CASRWPGGKSGELFF
j_gene: TRBJ2-2
len: 15
d_gene: -
abundance: -
v_gene: TRBV11-2

CDR3nt: TGTGCCAGCAGCTTAAATCAGGGTCGCACAGATACGCAGTATTTT
CDR3aa: CASSLNQGRTDTQYF
j_gene: TRBJ2-3
len: 15
d_gene: -
abundance: -
v_gene: TRBV11-2

CDR3nt: TGTGCCAGCAGCCGAGAAACCGGGGAGCTGTTTTTT
CDR3aa: CASSRETGELFF
j_gene: TRBJ2-2
len: 12
d_gene: -
abundance: -
v_gene: TRBV11-3

CDR3nt: TGTGCCATCAGTGAGTCAACTAGCGGGAGCAGTGAGACCCAGTACTTC
CDR3aa: CAISESTSGSSETQYF
j_gene: TRBJ2-5
len: 16
d_gene: TRBD2
abundance: once
v_gene: TRBV10-3

CDR3nt: TGTGCCAGCAGTATTTCGTGGTCCAATGAGCAGTTCTTC
CDR3aa: CASSISWSNEQFF
j_gene: TRBJ2-1
len: 13
d_gene: -
abundance: -
v_gene: TRBV6-2/TRBV6-3

CDR3nt: TGTGCCAGCAGCTTCTGGACTAGCGGTGAAACAGATACGCAGTATTTT
CDR3aa: CASSFWTSGETDTQYF
j_gene: TRBJ2-3
len: 16
d_gene: TRBD2
abundance: -
v_gene: TRBV7-2

CDR3nt: TGTGCCAGCAATTCCGGGCCTAGAGGCACCGGGGAGCTGTTTTTT
CDR3aa: CASNSGPRGTGELFF
j_gene: TRBJ2-2
len: 15
d_gene: -
abundance: -
v_gene: TRBV2

CDR3nt: TGTGCCACCAGTGACGGCGGGACACACTACGAGCAGTACTTC
CDR3aa: CATSDGGTHYEQYF
j_gene: TRBJ2-7
len: 14
d_gene: -
abundance: -
v_gene: TRBV24-1

CDR3nt: TGTGCCAGCAAAACCACAGGGGGCGTATATAGCAATCAGCCCCAGCATTTT
CDR3aa: CASKTTGGVYSNQPQHF
j_gene: TRBJ1-5
len: 17
d_gene: TRBD1
abundance: -
v_gene: TRBV19

CDR3nt: TGTGCCAGCGGACGTAGGATAGGTAATTCACCCCTCCACTTT
CDR3aa: CASGRRIGNSPLHF
j_gene: TRBJ1-6
len: 14
d_gene: -
abundance: -
v_gene: TRBV28

CDR3nt: TGTGCCAGCAGTCAATCCCGGGACACCTCCTACGAGCAGTACTTC
CDR3aa: CASSQSRDTSYEQYF
j_gene: TRBJ2-7
len: 15
d_gene: -
abundance: -
v_gene: TRBV7-2

CDR3nt: TGTGCCAGCAGTTTCCGGACCCTTGGCAATCAGCCCCAGCATTTT
CDR3aa: CASSFRTLGNQPQHF
j_gene: TRBJ1-5
len: 15
d_gene: -
abundance: -
v_gene: TRBV28

CDR3nt: TGTGCCAGTAGTATAGACGGTTACTCCTACGAGCAGTACTTC
CDR3aa: CASSIDGYSYEQYF
j_gene: TRBJ2-7
len: 14
d_gene: -
abundance: -
v_gene: TRBV19

CDR3nt: TGTGCCAGCAGTTTAGGGATTACTAATGAAAAACTGTTTTTT
CDR3aa: CASSLGITNEKLFF
j_gene: TRBJ1-4
len: 14
d_gene: -
abundance: -
v_gene: TRBV27

CDR3nt: TGTGCCATCAGTGAGACAGGGGGAAATTCACCCCTCCACTTT
CDR3aa: CAISETGGNSPLHF
j_gene: TRBJ1-6
len: 14
d_gene: TRBD1
abundance: -
v_gene: TRBV10-3

CDR3nt: TGTGCCACCAGTGATTGGAGGGCATTCCAAGAGACCCAGTACTTC
CDR3aa: CATSDWRAFQETQYF
j_gene: TRBJ2-5
len: 15
d_gene: -
abundance: -
v_gene: TRBV24-1

CDR3nt: TGTGCCAGCAGTTCGGCGACTAGCGGGACGGTGGATACGCAGTATTTT
CDR3aa: CASSSATSGTVDTQYF
j_gene: TRBJ2-3
len: 16
d_gene: TRBD2
abundance: -
v_gene: TRBV28

CDR3nt: TGTGCCAGCAGCTTACCGATGACTAACTATGGCTACACCTTC
CDR3aa: CASSLPMTNYGYTF
j_gene: TRBJ1-2
len: 14
d_gene: -
abundance: -
v_gene: TRBV7-2

CDR3nt: TGTGCCAGCACCCCGGGGCCCGAGACCCAGTACTTC
CDR3aa: CASTPGPETQYF
j_gene: TRBJ2-5
len: 12
d_gene: -
abundance: -
v_gene: TRBV6-2/TRBV6-3

CDR3nt: TGTGCCAGCAGCTTGGACGGTGGAAACACCATATATTTT
CDR3aa: CASSLDGGNTIYF
j_gene: TRBJ1-3
len: 13
d_gene: -
abundance: -
v_gene: TRBV5-5

CDR3nt: TGCGCCAGCAGCCAAGGGGACAGTGCTGCCTATGGCTACACCTTC
CDR3aa: CASSQGDSAAYGYTF
j_gene: TRBJ1-2
len: 15
d_gene: TRBD1
abundance: -
v_gene: TRBV4-3